This TCR beta chain was identified in a study of blood T cell repertoires in COVID-19. Across the whole study: From the United States, Italy and Spain came samples of acute and convalescent COVID-19. Nucleic acid was either cDNA or gDNA, and it came from T cells, B-cell-depleted T cells, or PBMCs.

The CDR3 extends over 13 amino acids. Germline V lookup: CDR1 MNHEY, CDR2 SVGAGI. Deletions cut 6 bases from V and 2 bases from J, with 10 bases between. Original processing methods: Quantification of nucleated cells was approximated via reference gene primer amplification. Only in-frame clones appear in the TCRdb table, and some are missing; sequencing was by immunoSEQ multiplex PCR. The D gene and trimming were derived from the DNA, and the V and J assignments and clone size from that table. The sample consists of 150,000 or so clones, 75% to 90% of them appearing once. The sample was peripheral blood. The TCR was taken from a man older than 75 with acute or convalescent COVID-19. V usage is TRBV6-5 and J usage is TRBJ1-2, with D possibly being TRBD1 (6 bases). The CDR3 DNA reads TGTGCCAGCAGCCTACAGGGAAACTATGGCTACACCTTC. Encoded protein: CASSLQGNYGYTF.